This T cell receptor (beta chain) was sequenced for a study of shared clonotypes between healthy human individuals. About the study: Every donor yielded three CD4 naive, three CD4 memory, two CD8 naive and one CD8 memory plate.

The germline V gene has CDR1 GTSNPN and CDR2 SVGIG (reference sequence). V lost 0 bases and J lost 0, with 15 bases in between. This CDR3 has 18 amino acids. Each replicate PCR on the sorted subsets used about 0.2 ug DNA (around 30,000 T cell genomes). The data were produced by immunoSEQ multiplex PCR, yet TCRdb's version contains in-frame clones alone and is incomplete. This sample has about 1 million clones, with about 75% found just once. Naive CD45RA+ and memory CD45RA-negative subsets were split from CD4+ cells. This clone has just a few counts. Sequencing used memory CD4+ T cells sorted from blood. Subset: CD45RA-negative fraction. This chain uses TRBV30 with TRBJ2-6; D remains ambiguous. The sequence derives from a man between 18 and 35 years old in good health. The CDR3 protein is CAWSVDGRRYSGANVLTF. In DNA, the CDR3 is TGTGCCTGGAGTGTAGACGGCAGGCGCTACTCTGGGGCCAACGTCCTGACTTTC.